This is a list of T cell receptor beta chains from one sample in a study of CD8 T cells in Susac syndrome. TCRdb processed the immunoSEQ multiplex PCR reads anew with MiXCR; each CDR3 protein has one entry. The sample holds about 180,000 distinct CDR3 sequences, about 94% seen once. The sample consisted of CD4+ T cells from PBMCs. Source of these receptors: a human donor with Susac syndrome. Both conserved end residues are part of each CDR3. The D gene is left open where the match is weak. Some rows mark clone size as missing; the rest say once, few, many or name a class of expanded clone.

D: TRBD1
V: TRBV19
J: TRBJ1-4
size: .
DNA: TGTGCCAGTAGTAGGAGTTTTTTCGGGACAGTTAATGAAAAACTGTTTTTT
CDR3: CASSRSFFGTVNEKLFF

D: .
V: TRBV10-3
J: TRBJ2-1
size: .
DNA: TGTGCCATCAGTGAGGACCTTGCTAGCAGCAACTTGAATGAGCAGTTCTTC
CDR3: CAISEDLASSNLNEQFF

D: .
V: TRBV5-1
J: TRBJ2-3
size: .
DNA: TGCGCCAGCAGTTATTGGACTGGGGATGGAGGTGGCACAGATACGCAGTATTTT
CDR3: CASSYWTGDGGGTDTQYF

D: TRBD1
V: TRBV29-1
J: TRBJ2-2
size: once
DNA: TGCAGCGTTATACCCGGGACAGGGAACACCGGGGAGCTGTTTTTT
CDR3: CSVIPGTGNTGELFF

D: TRBD2
V: TRBV15
J: TRBJ2-3
size: .
DNA: TGTGCCACCAGCGAAAGGGGACTAGCGGATACGCAGTATTTT
CDR3: CATSERGLADTQYF

D: .
V: TRBV12-3/TRBV12-4
J: TRBJ2-7
size: .
DNA: TGTGCCAGCAGGGGACCGGGTCGCGAGCAGTACTTC
CDR3: CASRGPGREQYF

D: .
V: TRBV24-1
J: TRBJ2-7
size: .
DNA: TGTGCCACCAGTGATGTAAACGGGACGCCGCTCTCCTACGAGCAGTACTTC
CDR3: CATSDVNGTPLSYEQYF

D: .
V: TRBV7-2
J: TRBJ1-5
size: .
DNA: TGTGCCAGCAGCTCAGGGGCGGGAGGTAATCAGCCCCAGCATTTT
CDR3: CASSSGAGGNQPQHF

D: .
V: TRBV12-3/TRBV12-4
J: TRBJ1-5
size: .
DNA: TGTGCCAGCAGTACCAGGGGTGAGCCCCAGCATTTT
CDR3: CASSTRGEPQHF

D: .
V: TRBV6-5
J: TRBJ2-7
size: .
DNA: TGTGCCAGCAGAACTACAGCCTACGAGCAGTACTTC
CDR3: CASRTTAYEQYF

D: TRBD2
V: TRBV4-2
J: TRBJ2-5
size: .
DNA: TGTGCCAGCAGCAGAACTAGCGGGGACCTACAAGAGACCCAGTACTTC
CDR3: CASSRTSGDLQETQYF

D: .
V: TRBV4-2
J: TRBJ2-1
size: once
DNA: TGTGCCAGCAGCCCTAACGCCAATGAGCAGTTCTTC
CDR3: CASSPNANEQFF

D: .
V: TRBV11-2
J: TRBJ2-2
size: few
DNA: TGTGCCAGCAGCTTAGGGGTCACCGGGGAGCTGTTTTTT
CDR3: CASSLGVTGELFF

D: .
V: TRBV15
J: TRBJ2-1
size: .
DNA: TGTGCCACCAGCAGGTGGGCATCCAGCTCCTACAATGAGCAGTTCTTC
CDR3: CATSRWASSSYNEQFF

D: .
V: TRBV12-3/TRBV12-4
J: TRBJ2-3
size: .
DNA: TGTGCCAGCAGTATCGGACTTCTTAGGGTGACAGATACGCAGTATTTT
CDR3: CASSIGLLRVTDTQYF

D: .
V: TRBV20-1
J: TRBJ2-4
size: .
DNA: TGCAGTGTTGCCGAAGTAGCCAAAAACATTCAGTACTTC
CDR3: CSVAEVAKNIQYF

D: .
V: TRBV7-8
J: TRBJ1-3
size: .
DNA: TGTGCCAGCAGCCCCCTAGAGAGGGATGGAAACACCATATATTTT
CDR3: CASSPLERDGNTIYF